These 26 T cell receptor beta chains came from one sample sequenced in a study of technical replicates of blood from a few donors. TCRdb's table, derived via immunoSEQ multiplex PCR, lists solely in-frame clones and lacks some. The sample lists tens of thousands of clones; 85% to 95% were seen once. Material for sequencing was T cells isolated from PBMCs. These receptors came from a human donor in good health.

The chain employs TRBV9 and TRBJ1-1; D not resolved. The CDR3 loop spans 14 amino acids. V dropped 3 bases and J dropped 1 base, with 10 bases sitting between them. Germline V gene data show CDR1 as SGDLS and CDR2 as YYNGEE. In DNA form, the CDR3 reads TGTGCCAGCAGCGGAAGCAGCGGGAACACTGAAGCTTTCTTT. It translates to CASSGSSGNTEAFF.

The chain recombines TRBV7-6 with TRBJ2-1; a possible D gene is TRBD2 (6 bases). This CDR3 comprises 15 residues. Germline V gene sequence: CDR1 SGHVS, CDR2 FNYEAQ. V lost 3 bases and J 0 bases, leaving 9 bases between the germline ends. The DNA of the CDR3 is TGTGCCAGCAGCTTCTCGGGAGACTCCTACAATGAGCAGTTCTTC. This sequence encodes CASSFSGDSYNEQFF.

This rearrangement joins TRBV7-8 to TRBJ2-1; TRBD2 aligns across 10 bases. Germline CDR1 SGHVS, CDR2 FQNEAQ. CDR3 length: 17 residues. V trimming: 5 bases; J trimming: 6 bases; junction bases outside the gene matches: 13. CDR3 protein: CASSPLGAGGPVNEQFF. CDR3 DNA: TGTGCCAGCAGCCCCCTGGGAGCGGGAGGGCCTGTCAATGAGCAGTTCTTC.

The chain has TRBV7-9 and TRBJ2-7, with TRBD2 identical over 7 bases. The V segment lost 1 base and the J segment 2 bases; nucleotides outside the gene matches: 5. Germline CDR1 is SEHNR and CDR2 is FQNEAQ (reference sequence). The CDR3 spans 15 residues. The CDR3 coding sequence is TGTGCCAGCAGCTTAGGCTTGCGGGGGACCTACGAGCAGTACTTC. As protein: CASSLGLRGTYEQYF. Filled out from reference TRBV7-9 and TRBJ2-7, the complete variable domain reads DTGVSQNPRHKITKRGQNVTFRCDPISEHNRLYWYRQTLGQGPEFLTYFQNEAQLEKSRLLSDRFSAERPKGSFSTLEIQRTEQGDSAMYLCASSLGLRGTYEQYFGPGTRLTVT.

This chain links TRBV5-1 with TRBJ2-7, with D maybe TRBD1 (7 bases). V was clipped by 4 bases and J by 0 bases, with 11 bases between them. CDR1 is SGHRS, CDR2 YFSETQ, per germline. The CDR3 length is 14 residues. The CDR3 spells CASSAGQLSYEQYF. The CDR3 bases are TGCGCCAGCAGCGCGGGACAGCTCTCCTACGAGCAGTACTTC.

The chain is built from TRBV19 and TRBJ1-4; D gene ambiguous. Germline V gene sequence: CDR1 LNHDA, CDR2 SQIVND (reference sequence). The V end was cut by 5 bases, the J end by 8 bases, with 24 bases between. The CDR3 has 17 amino acids. In DNA, the CDR3 is TGTGCCAGTAGTGACCCCGAAAGGACTGCTAGACCCGAAAAACTGTTTTTT. Its translation: CASSDPERTARPEKLFF.

V and J are TRBV11-2 and TRBJ1-4; TRBD1 matches at 7 bases. CDR3 length equals 14 residues. Germline CDR1 SGHAT, CDR2 FQNNGV. V lost 8 bases and J lost 2; bases outside the gene matches: 5. CDR3 sequence reads: CASSQGVTNEKLFF. CDR3 nucleotide sequence: TGTGCCAGCTCGCAGGGGGTTACTAATGAAAAACTGTTTTTT.

The chain employs TRBV7-8 and TRBJ2-1; 9 positions match TRBD1. There are 14 residues in the CDR3. Germline CDR1 and CDR2: SGHVS and FQNEAQ. V shed 2 bases, J shed 8 bases, and the junction held 4 bases outside the gene matches. The CDR3 coding sequence is TGTGCCAGCAGCTTAACAGGGGGCGCAGATGAGCAGTTCTTC. The encoded protein is CASSLTGGADEQFF.

The V and J genes are TRBV18 and TRBJ2-7, with D unresolved. Trimming pared 6 bases from V and 5 bases from J, leaving 17 bases between. Germline-derived CDR1 and CDR2 are KGHSH and LQKENI. The CDR3 sequence is 14 residues long. The CDR3 is CASSGPERPNEQYF. The CDR3 DNA follows: TGTGCCAGCTCGGGCCCAGAACGACCTAACGAGCAGTACTTC. The full variable domain, with the rest looked up from reference TRBV18 and TRBJ2-7, is NAGVMQNPRHLVRRRGQEARLRCSPMKGHSHVYWYRQLPEEGLKFMVYLQKENIIDESGMPKERFSAEFPKEGPSILRIQQVVRGDSAAYFCASSGPERPNEQYFGPGTRLTVT.

This rearrangement joins TRBV6-5 to TRBJ2-7; TRBD1 matches at 9 bases. The J segment lost 0 bases and the V segment lost 6 bases, leaving 3 bases of the junction unmatched. CDR3 size: 14 residues. Germline V CDR1 and CDR2: MNHEY, SVGAGI. CDR3 nucleotides: TGTGCCAGCAGCCCGACAGGGGGCTCCTACGAGCAGTACTTC. This gives the protein CASSPTGGSYEQYF.

The rearrangement joins TRBV2 to TRBJ2-4; maybe TRBD1 (6 bases). Trimming took off 2 bases at V and 7 bases at J, with 9 bases between the two ends. In germline, CDR1 is SNHLY, CDR2 FYNNEI. This CDR3 contains 13 residues. CDR3 coding DNA: TGTGCCAGCAGTGAAACAGGGTGGAACATTCAGTACTTC. Translating it yields CASSETGWNIQYF.

The rearrangement uses TRBV30 and TRBJ1-5, with D perhaps TRBD1 (6 bases). Trimming removed 1 base at V and 3 bases at J, with 19 bases between. CDR1 GTSNPN and CDR2 SVGIG come from the germline V gene (reference sequence). There are 17 residues in the CDR3. The CDR3 loop reads CAWSARGGPPHNQPQHF. In DNA form, the CDR3 reads TGTGCCTGGAGTGCCAGGGGAGGGCCGCCGCACAATCAGCCCCAGCATTTT.

The CDR3 sequence is CASTPSGSDEQFF. The CDR3 DNA reads as TGTGCCAGCACCCCTAGCGGGAGCGATGAGCAGTTCTTC. This sequence joins TRBV9 and TRBJ2-1, with 10 bases matching TRBD2. After removal of 6 bases from V and 8 bases from J, the junction contained 5 bases not matched to a gene. The CDR3 is 13 residues long. The germline CDR1 and CDR2 sequences are SGDLS and YYNGEE.

This clone was detected once. The genes are TRBV5-5 and TRBJ1-1; 7 bases agree with TRBD1. CDR3 length: 14 amino acids. V lost 2 bases to trimming and J lost 2 bases; unmatched junction nucleotides: 3. Germline V gene lookup returns CDR1 SGHKS and CDR2 YYEKEE (reference sequence). The CDR3 sequence: CASSFTGANTEAFF. The CDR3 DNA reads as TGTGCCAGCAGCTTTACAGGGGCAAACACTGAAGCTTTCTTT. The full variable domain, in which reference TRBV5-5 and TRBJ1-1 provide the parts outside the CDR3, is DAGVTQSPTHLIKTRGQQVTLRCSPISGHKSVSWYQQVLGQGPQFIFQYYEKEERGRGNFPDRFSARQFPNYSSELNVNALLLGDSALYLCASSFTGANTEAFFGQGTRLTVV.

CDR3 loop: CATSRDWGSWDQYEQYF. CDR3 in DNA: TGTGCCACCAGCAGAGATTGGGGCAGTTGGGATCAATACGAGCAGTACTTC. J is TRBJ2-7 and V is TRBV15; tentatively, D is TRBD1 (5 bases). Trimming took off 0 bases at V and 4 bases at J, with 19 bases between the two ends. Germline values: CDR1 LNHNV, CDR2 YYDKDF (reference sequence). CDR3 length: 17 residues.

The CDR3 is CASSQGQMNTEAFF. CDR3 nucleotides: TGTGCCAGCAGCCAGGGACAGATGAACACTGAAGCTTTCTTT. The V and J genes are TRBV7-9 and TRBJ1-1; 7 positions agree with TRBD1. From germline, CDR1 is SEHNR and CDR2 FQNEAQ (reference sequence). CDR3 length equals 14 residues. Germline trimming cut 5 bases from V and 0 bases from J; bases unmatched to any gene: 3.

The chain is built from TRBV9 and TRBJ2-5, with D possibly being TRBD1 (6 bases). The V and J ends lost 0 bases and 3 bases respectively, with 15 bases between them. This CDR3 is built from 16 residues. Per germline, CDR1 SGDLS and CDR2 YYNGEE. CDR3 sequence reads: CASSVEGLGAKETQYF. The CDR3 DNA is TGTGCCAGCAGCGTAGAGGGTTTGGGGGCGAAAGAGACCCAGTACTTC.

The J gene is TRBJ2-1, the V gene TRBV7-9; D is perhaps TRBD1 (5 bases). This CDR3 contains 13 residues. Per the germline V gene, CDR1 is SEHNR and CDR2 is FQNEAQ (reference sequence). V lost 2 bases to trimming and J lost 8 bases, with 10 bases between them. The CDR3 loop is CASSLWGSDEQFF. CDR3 in DNA: TGTGCCAGCAGCTTATGGGGCTCCGATGAGCAGTTCTTC.

This chain links TRBV5-1 with TRBJ2-2; 10 bases agree with TRBD2. Germline V gene lookup returns CDR1 SGHRS and CDR2 YFSETQ. This CDR3 spans 17 amino acids. V trimming: 3 bases; J trimming: 2 bases; junction bases outside the gene matches: 7. The CDR3 loop is CASSSGLLAGNTGELFF. CDR3 sequence (DNA): TGCGCCAGCAGCTCGGGCCTACTAGCGGGAAACACCGGGGAGCTGTTTTTT.

The V and J genes are TRBV5-4 and TRBJ2-3; 10 nucleotides align to TRBD2. This CDR3 is 14 amino acids long. Germline-derived CDR1 and CDR2 are SGHNT and YYREEE (reference sequence). With V trimmed by 10 bases and J by 4 bases, 9 bases remained unmatched. The CDR3 region has the DNA TGTGCCGGGTTTCTAGCGGGAGCCGCAGATACGCAGTATTTT. It encodes CAGFLAGAADTQYF.

This chain joins TRBV14 and TRBJ2-2; 7 nucleotides line up with TRBD2. Germline trimming cut 0 bases from V and 10 bases from J; bases unmatched to any gene: 5. Germline assignment: CDR1 SGHDN and CDR2 FVKESK. The CDR3 is made up of 14 amino acids. The chain's CDR3 is CASSQDGGSEELFF. CDR3 sequence (DNA): TGTGCCAGCAGCCAAGACGGCGGGAGCGAGGAGCTGTTTTTT. Supplemented by reference TRBV14 and TRBJ2-2, the full variable domain reads EAGVTQFPSHSVIEKGQTVTLRCDPISGHDNLYWYRRVMGKEIKFLLHFVKESKQDESGMPNNRFLAERTGGTYSTLKVQPAELEDSGVYFCASSQDGGSEELFFGEGSRLTVL.

V and J are TRBV19 and TRBJ2-7; TRBD1 matches at 7 bases. CDR1 and CDR2 (germline): LNHDA, SQIVND (reference sequence). This CDR3 is built from 14 residues. The J segment lost 3 bases and the V segment lost 6 bases, leaving 8 bases of the junction unmatched. Written as DNA, the CDR3 is TGTGCCAGTAGATTGACAGGGTCAAGCTACGAGCAGTACTTC. Protein sequence: CASRLTGSSYEQYF.

The CDR3: CVRSLGGRGNTKGQETQYF. CDR3 DNA: TGTGTCAGAAGCTTAGGGGGCAGGGGTAATACTAAGGGCCAAGAGACCCAGTACTTC. The chain is built from TRBV7-5 and TRBJ2-5; TRBD1 is taken as the D call from the table, unchecked against the DNA. TRBV7-5 is tagged as a pseudogene. CDR3 size: 19 residues.

V gene TRBV29-1 combines with J gene TRBJ2-1; 14 nucleotides line up with TRBD2. Germline assignment: CDR1 SQVTM and CDR2 ANQGSEA. Trimming at V came to 7 bases and at J to 8 bases, leaving 22 bases not matched to a gene. There are 19 residues in the CDR3. CDR3 sequence: CSASYTGLAGEGALHEQFF. CDR3 in DNA: TGCAGCGCATCGTACACGGGACTAGCGGGAGAAGGGGCATTGCATGAGCAGTTCTTC.

The rearrangement joins TRBV28 to TRBJ2-7; 7 bases agree with TRBD1. V gave up 8 bases and J gave up 3 bases; unmatched junction bases: 10. From germline, CDR1 is MDHEN and CDR2 SYDVKM. This CDR3 is 14 amino acids long. The CDR3 DNA reads TGTGCCAGCCAATTACGGACAGGTTACTACGAGCAGTACTTC. It translates to CASQLRTGYYEQYF.

The rearrangement joins TRBV11-2 to TRBJ1-4, with TRBD1 identical over 12 bases. Unmatched junction bases numbered 13, after V lost 3 bases and J lost 8 bases. From germline, CDR1 is SGHAT and CDR2 FQNNGV. The CDR3 spans 18 residues. Here the CDR3 reads CASSFLPGQGANLEKLFF. The CDR3 nucleotides are TGTGCCAGCAGCTTTCTGCCGGGACAGGGGGCCAACTTGGAAAAACTGTTTTTT. Full variable domain (remainder filled in from reference TRBV11-2 and TRBJ1-4): EAGVAQSPRYKIIEKRQSVAFWCNPISGHATLYWYQQILGQGPKLLIQFQNNGVVDDSQLPKDRFSAERLKGVDSTLKIQPAKLEDSAVYLCASSFLPGQGANLEKLFFGSGTQLSVL.